This TCR beta chain was obtained from a study of blood T cell repertoires in COVID-19. Study background: The United States, Italy and Spain were the sources of the acute and convalescent COVID-19 samples.

The CDR3 is 15 amino acids. Germline V gene data show CDR1 as SEHNR and CDR2 as FQNEAQ (reference sequence). V lost 5 bases, J lost 7 bases, and 10 bases stayed unmatched. In the authors' methods: Scientists estimated how many nucleated cells there were by amplifying reference gene primers. Here immunoSEQ multiplex PCR was the method, and the copy in TCRdb shows in-frame clones only, minus some. V, J and clone size reflect that table, while D and trimming were determined from the DNA. The table records 260,000 or so clones, around 82% of them present only once. Residents of around 24 US areas, aged about 18 to 89 years, made up the participants. Participants' own reports of clinical history determined their cohort assignment.

Sequenced: PBMCs or T cells enriched from blood (not recorded which). The J gene is TRBJ1-5, the V gene TRBV7-9, with 8 bases matching TRBD1. The source of this sequence is a woman between 40 and 50 years old who had been exposed to COVID-19. CDR3 loop: CASSPGTGNTQPQHF. CDR3 DNA: TGTGCCAGCAGCCCGGGGACAGGCAATACCCAGCCCCAGCATTTT.